This T cell receptor (beta chain) was sequenced during a study of blood T cells in healthy people across ages. This clonotype has more than one count but fewer than ten. A J-beta primer mix and a sample-barcoded 5' primer were used in a second PCR of about 7 to 12 cycles. In TCRdb, the 5' RACE reads were re-called with MiXCR into one record per CDR3 protein. The sample includes 750,000 to 1,000,000 distinct CDR3 sequences, about 28% seen only once; the top ten take about 9.4%. The CDR3 consists of 16 residues. Germline CDR1 SGHTA, CDR2 FQGNSA. These data were also filed under a second study, of T cells of mothers and their children.

V and J are TRBV7-2 and TRBJ2-1; the match to TRBD2 covers 7 bases. Matching the DNA end better, TRBJ2-7 makes the J call doubtful. Sequencing used blood. This clonotype was sampled from a woman aged 40-49 years in good health. DNA of the CDR3: TGTGCCAGCAGCCCTAGACTAGCTCTGGCCTACAATGAGCAGTACTTC. It codes for CASSPRLALAYNEQYF.